The sequence of this TCR beta chain was determined in a study of blood T cells in healthy people across ages. As concerns this clonotype: This may arise from a read error, as a much more abundant clone is one base away.

V dropped 8 bases and J dropped 6; count of bases not matched to a gene: 11. The CDR3 is 15 amino acids. PCR was performed a second time for about 6 to 11 cycles using a sample-barcoded 5' primer and a J-beta primer mix. TCRdb re-called the 5' RACE reads through MiXCR, storing one row per CDR3 protein. Here the sample spans 600,000 or so distinct CDR3 sequences, about 30% being singletons. It was about 9.4 milliliters of peripheral blood that were drawn from each donor. A minimum of 7 million PBMCs was isolated per sample. J is TRBJ2-1 and V is TRBV12-3 or TRBV12-4; 9 nucleotides agree with TRBD1. This TCR derives from a woman of 80 years or more in good health. Input material: blood. The chain's CDR3 is CASQKGQGMCNEQFF. CDR3 nucleotide sequence: TGTGCCAGCCAAAAAGGACAGGGGATGTGCAATGAGCAGTTCTTC.